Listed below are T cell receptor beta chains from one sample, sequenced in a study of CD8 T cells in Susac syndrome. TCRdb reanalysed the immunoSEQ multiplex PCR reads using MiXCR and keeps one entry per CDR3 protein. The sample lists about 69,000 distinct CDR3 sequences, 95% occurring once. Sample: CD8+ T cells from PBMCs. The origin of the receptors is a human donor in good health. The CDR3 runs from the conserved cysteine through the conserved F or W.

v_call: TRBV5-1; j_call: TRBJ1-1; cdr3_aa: CASSSAWSGGENTEAFF
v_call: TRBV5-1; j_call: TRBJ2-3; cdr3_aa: CASTFEGGGDTQYF
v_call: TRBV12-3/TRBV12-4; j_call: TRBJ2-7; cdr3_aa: CASSPDRHEQYF
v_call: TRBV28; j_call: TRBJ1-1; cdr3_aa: CASRGQGGEAFF
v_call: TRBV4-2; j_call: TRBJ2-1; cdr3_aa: CASSPNGNEQFF
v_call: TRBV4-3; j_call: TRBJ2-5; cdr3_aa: CASSHGRGETQYF
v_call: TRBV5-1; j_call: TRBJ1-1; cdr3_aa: CASSPTRNTEAFF
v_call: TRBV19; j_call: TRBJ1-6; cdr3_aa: CASSMNTEAPLHF
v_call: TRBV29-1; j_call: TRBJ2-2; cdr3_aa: CSGSESAGELFF
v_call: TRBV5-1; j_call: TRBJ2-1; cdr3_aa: CASRTVPSSYNEQFF
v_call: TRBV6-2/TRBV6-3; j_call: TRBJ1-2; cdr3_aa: CATQGPDRANYGYTF
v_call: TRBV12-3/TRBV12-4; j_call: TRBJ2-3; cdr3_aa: CASSLSGGAADTQYF
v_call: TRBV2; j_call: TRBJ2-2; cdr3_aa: CASSPQDIPNTGELFF
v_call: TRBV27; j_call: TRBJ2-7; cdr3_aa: CASSLNNLLAVYEQYF
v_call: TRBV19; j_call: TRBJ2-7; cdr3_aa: CASSPHPGEQYF
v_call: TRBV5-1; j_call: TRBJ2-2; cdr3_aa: CASSLDRYTGELFF
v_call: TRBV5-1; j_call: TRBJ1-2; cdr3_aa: CASSFEGPYGYTF
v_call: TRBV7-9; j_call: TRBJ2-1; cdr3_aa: CASSLDSQGGDDEQFF
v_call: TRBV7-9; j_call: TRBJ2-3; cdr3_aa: CASRSPSGQGTDTQYF
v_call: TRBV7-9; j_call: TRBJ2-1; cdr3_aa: CASSSPVSYNEQFF
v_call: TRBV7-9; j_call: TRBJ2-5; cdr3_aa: CASSSRDPGETQYF
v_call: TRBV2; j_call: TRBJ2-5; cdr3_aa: CASSDPAEPSETQYF
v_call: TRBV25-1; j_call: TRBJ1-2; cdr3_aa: CASSEVDVNYGYTF
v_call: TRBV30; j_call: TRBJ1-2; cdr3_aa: CAWRDGGPSYTF
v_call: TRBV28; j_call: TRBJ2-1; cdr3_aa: CAILHRGGANNEQFF
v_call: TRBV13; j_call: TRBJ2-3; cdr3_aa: CASSSLPGQGSTDTQYF
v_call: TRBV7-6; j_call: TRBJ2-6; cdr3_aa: CASSPSSGANVLTF
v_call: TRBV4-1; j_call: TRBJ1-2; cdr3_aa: CASRHQGYGYTF
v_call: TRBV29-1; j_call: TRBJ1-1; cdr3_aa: CRADTLNTEAFF
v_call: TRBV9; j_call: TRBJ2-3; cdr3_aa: CASSVVDRDTQYF